The entry below gives a single TCR beta chain sequence along with its context. The antigen is unknown. The data derive from a study of early T cells in non-severe SARS-CoV-2 infection. Study-wide context: With bulk RNA from unsorted whole blood as input, sequencing yielded unpaired chains. Study conclusions and caveats: Private and CD4 specificities were missed by VDJdb matching, which favored anti-spike CD8 responses.

Unique molecular identifiers (one per individual cDNA molecule) were attached. TCRdb re-analysed the 5' RACE reads in MiXCR, keeping a single row per CDR3 protein. The sample lists tens of thousands of distinct CDR3 sequences, roughly 18% occurring once. Germline loops: CDR1 MNHNY, CDR2 SVGAGI (reference sequence). CDR3 length equals 17 residues. Trimming removed 0 bases from V and 1 base from J, with 15 bases in between. The rearrangement joins TRBV6-6 to TRBJ2-5, with TRBD2 as a possible D gene (5 bases). The source was whole blood, collected at baseline. This clonotype was sampled from an adult who was a healthcare worker with PCR-confirmed SARS-CoV-2 infection or an uninfected control (not recorded which). The CDR3 is CASSYSPRAGIQETQYF. The CDR3 nucleotides are TGTGCCAGCAGTTACTCTCCCCGGGCGGGCATCCAAGAGACCCAGTACTTC.